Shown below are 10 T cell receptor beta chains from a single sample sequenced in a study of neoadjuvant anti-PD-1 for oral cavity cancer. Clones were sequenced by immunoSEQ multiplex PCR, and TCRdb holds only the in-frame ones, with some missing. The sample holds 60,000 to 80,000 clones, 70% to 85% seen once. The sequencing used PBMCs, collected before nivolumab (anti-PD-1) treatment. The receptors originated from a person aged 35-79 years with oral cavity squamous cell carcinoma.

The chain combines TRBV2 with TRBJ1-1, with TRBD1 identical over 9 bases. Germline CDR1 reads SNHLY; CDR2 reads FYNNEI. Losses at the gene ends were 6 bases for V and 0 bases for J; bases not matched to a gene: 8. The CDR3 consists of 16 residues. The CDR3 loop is CASRAHRGPVNTEAFF. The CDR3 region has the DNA TGTGCCAGCAGAGCTCACAGGGGGCCGGTGAACACTGAAGCTTTCTTT.

CDR3 sequence reads: CASSKDSYEQYF. The CDR3 DNA reads as TGTGCCAGCAGCAAGGACAGCTACGAGCAGTACTTC. The chain links TRBV6-1 to TRBJ2-7; a possible D gene is TRBD1 (6 bases). Germline CDR1 reads MNHNS; CDR2 reads SASEGT. V lost 6 bases and J 3 bases, leaving 9 bases between the germline ends. This CDR3 comprises 12 residues.

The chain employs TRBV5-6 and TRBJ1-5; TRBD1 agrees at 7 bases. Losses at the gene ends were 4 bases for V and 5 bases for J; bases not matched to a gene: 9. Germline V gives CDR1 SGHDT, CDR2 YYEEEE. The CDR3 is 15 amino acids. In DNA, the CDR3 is TGTGCCAGCAGCGGAGCCGGGACAGAACATCAGCCCCAGCATTTT. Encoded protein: CASSGAGTEHQPQHF.

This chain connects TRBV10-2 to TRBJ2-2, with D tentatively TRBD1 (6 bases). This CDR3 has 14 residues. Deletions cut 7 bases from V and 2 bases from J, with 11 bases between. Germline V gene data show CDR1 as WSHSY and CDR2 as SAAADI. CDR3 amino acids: CASTGTLNTGELFF. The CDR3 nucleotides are TGCGCCAGCACTGGGACACTCAACACCGGGGAGCTGTTTTTT.

The CDR3 bases are TGTGCCAGCAGCCTTACCGGGACAGTCGGTGAAGCTTTCTTT. Encoded protein: CASSLTGTVGEAFF. The chain uses TRBV11-2 and TRBJ1-1; 7 bases agree with TRBD1. Losses at the gene ends were 5 bases for V and 7 bases for J; bases not matched to a gene: 10. From germline, CDR1 is SGHAT and CDR2 FQNNGV. This CDR3 is built from 14 residues.

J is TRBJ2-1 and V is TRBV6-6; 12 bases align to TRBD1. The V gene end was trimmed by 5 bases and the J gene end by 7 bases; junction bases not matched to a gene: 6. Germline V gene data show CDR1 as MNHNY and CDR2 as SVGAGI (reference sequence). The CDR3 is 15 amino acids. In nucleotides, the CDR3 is TGTGCCAGCAGTCCCGGGACAGGGGGCACAAATGAGCAGTTCTTC. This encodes CASSPGTGGTNEQFF.

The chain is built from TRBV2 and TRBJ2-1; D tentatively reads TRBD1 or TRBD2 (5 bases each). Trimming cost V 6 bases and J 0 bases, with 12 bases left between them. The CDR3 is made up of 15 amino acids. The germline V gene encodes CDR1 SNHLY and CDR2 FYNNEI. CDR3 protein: CASRGTRSSYNEQFF. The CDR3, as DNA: TGTGCCAGCAGGGGGACCCGCAGCTCCTACAATGAGCAGTTCTTC. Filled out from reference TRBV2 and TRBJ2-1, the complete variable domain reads EPEVTQTPSHQVTQMGQEVILRCVPISNHLYFYWYRQILGQKVEFLVSFYNNEISEKSEIFDDQFSVERPDGSNFTLKIRSTKLEDSAMYFCASRGTRSSYNEQFFGPGTRLTVL.

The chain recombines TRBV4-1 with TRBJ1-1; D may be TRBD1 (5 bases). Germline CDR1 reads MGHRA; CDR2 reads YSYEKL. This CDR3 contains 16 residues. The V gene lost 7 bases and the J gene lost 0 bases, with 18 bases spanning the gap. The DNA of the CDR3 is TGCGCCAGCATCCCCATGCCAGGGCCCATGAACACTGAAGCTTTCTTT. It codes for CASIPMPGPMNTEAFF.

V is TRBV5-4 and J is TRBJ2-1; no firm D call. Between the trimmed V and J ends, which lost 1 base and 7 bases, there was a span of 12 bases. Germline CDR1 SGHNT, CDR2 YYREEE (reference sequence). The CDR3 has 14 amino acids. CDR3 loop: CASSLLDPTNEQFF. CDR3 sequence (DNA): TGTGCCAGCAGCTTGCTGGACCCGACGAATGAGCAGTTCTTC.

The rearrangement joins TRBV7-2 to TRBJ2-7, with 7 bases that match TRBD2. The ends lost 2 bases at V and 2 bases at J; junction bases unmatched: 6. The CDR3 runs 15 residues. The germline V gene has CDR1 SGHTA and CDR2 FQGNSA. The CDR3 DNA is TGTGCCAGCAGCTTACGGGCTAGCGGAACCTACGAGCAGTACTTC. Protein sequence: CASSLRASGTYEQYF.